This is a list of T cell receptor beta chains from one sample in a study of CD8+ T cells in alopecia areata. Sequencing used immunoSEQ multiplex PCR; TCRdb keeps in-frame clones, though not all of them. The sample lists 50,000 to 80,000 clones; about 44% were seen once. Sequenced: NKG2D-low CD8+ T cells sorted from blood. The receptors here all came from a human donor with alopecia areata. CDR3s include the opening cysteine and the closing phenylalanine or tryptophan. The order of the fields is J gene, clone size, D gene, V gene, CDR3 DNA, CDR3 protein. A D gene is named only where the DNA matches it firmly. A clone size is listed for some rows: how often the clone was seen (once, few, many), or a class if it is expanded.

J: TRBJ2-1
size: NA
D: NA
V: TRBV2
DNA: TGTGCCAGCAGAAGGGATGAGCAGTTCTTC
CDR3: CASRRDEQFF

J: TRBJ2-3
size: once
D: NA
V: TRBV9
DNA: TGTGCCAGCAGCGTAGAACAAGGAGGAGATACGCAGTATTTT
CDR3: CASSVEQGGDTQYF

J: TRBJ1-2
size: NA
D: NA
V: TRBV9
DNA: TGTGCCAGCCATGACAGCCTCTATGGCTACACCTTC
CDR3: CASHDSLYGYTF

J: TRBJ2-7
size: few
D: NA
V: TRBV7-9
DNA: TGTGCCAGCAGCTTACTAGGGCCACCCCTCTCCTACGAGCAGTACTTC
CDR3: CASSLLGPPLSYEQYF

J: TRBJ1-2
size: few
D: NA
V: TRBV19
DNA: TGTGCCAGTAGTCACGGGGAGATCTATGGCTACACCTTC
CDR3: CASSHGEIYGYTF

J: TRBJ2-3
size: NA
D: NA
V: TRBV5-1
DNA: TGCGCCAGCAGCTCGGACGCTAGCACAGATACGCAGTATTTT
CDR3: CASSSDASTDTQYF

J: TRBJ2-3
size: few
D: NA
V: TRBV15
DNA: TGTGCCACCAGCAGAGACCGAGATACGCAGTATTTT
CDR3: CATSRDRDTQYF

J: TRBJ2-7
size: few
D: NA
V: TRBV29-1
DNA: TGCAGCGTTTACCAGGGCTACGAGCAGTACTTC
CDR3: CSVYQGYEQYF

J: TRBJ2-4
size: NA
D: NA
V: TRBV27
DNA: TGTGCCAGCAGTTTGTCCGGGACGGGAAAAAACATTCAGTACTTC
CDR3: CASSLSGTGKNIQYF

J: TRBJ2-2
size: NA
D: NA
V: TRBV14
DNA: TGTGCCAGCAGCCACCCGACCGGGACACCAACCGGGGAGCTGTTTTTT
CDR3: CASSHPTGTPTGELFF

J: TRBJ1-2
size: NA
D: NA
V: TRBV2
DNA: TGTGCCAGCGAAAGCCCCCGTGGAGAGGGCTATGGCTACACCTTC
CDR3: CASESPRGEGYGYTF